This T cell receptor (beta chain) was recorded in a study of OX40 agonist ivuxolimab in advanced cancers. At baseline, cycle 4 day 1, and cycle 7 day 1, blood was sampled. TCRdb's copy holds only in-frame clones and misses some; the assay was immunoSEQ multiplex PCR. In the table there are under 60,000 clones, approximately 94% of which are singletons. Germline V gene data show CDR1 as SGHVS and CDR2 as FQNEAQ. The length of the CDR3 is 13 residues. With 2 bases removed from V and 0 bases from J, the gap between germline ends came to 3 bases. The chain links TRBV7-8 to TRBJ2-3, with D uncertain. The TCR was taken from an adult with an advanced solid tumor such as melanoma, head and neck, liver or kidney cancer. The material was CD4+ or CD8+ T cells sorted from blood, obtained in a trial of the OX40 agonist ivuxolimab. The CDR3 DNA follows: TGTGCCAGCAGCTTACACAGCACAGATACGCAGTATTTT. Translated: CASSLHSTDTQYF.